The 32 T cell receptor beta chains presented below share a single source sample, sequenced in a study of cytomegalovirus exposure and HLA in healthy donors. PCR involved 60 Vbeta and 13 Jbeta primers. Some clones are missing from TCRdb's copy, which holds only in-frame ones; the method was immunoSEQ multiplex PCR. In the table there are approximately 170,000 clones, around 83% of which are singletons. What was sequenced was PBMCs. The receptors come from a man over 45 in good health and CMV-seropositive.

This rearrangement joins TRBV28 to TRBJ2-7, with TRBD1 as a possible D gene (6 bases). CDR3 length equals 17 residues. The germline gives CDR1 MDHEN, CDR2 SYDVKM. Trimming removed 4 bases from V and 2 bases from J, with 21 bases in between. Here the CDR3 reads CASSSPLTTGIAYEQYF. The CDR3 DNA reads TGTGCCAGCAGTTCCCCCCTCACCACAGGGATCGCCTACGAGCAGTACTTC. The full variable domain, rest sourced from reference TRBV28 and TRBJ2-7, is DVKVTQSSRYLVKRTGEKVFLECVQDMDHENMFWYRQDPGLGLRLIYFSYDVKMKEKGDIPEGYSVSREKKERFSLILESASTNQTSMYLCASSSPLTTGIAYEQYFGPGTRLTVT.

The chain is built from TRBV11-2 and TRBJ2-7, with D maybe TRBD2 (5 bases). The CDR3 extends over 14 amino acids. Germline-derived CDR1 and CDR2 are SGHAT and FQNNGV. V lost 3 bases and J 4 bases, leaving 13 bases between the germline ends. The CDR3 DNA sequence: TGTGCCAGCAGCTTTGGGCTAGGAGGTTACGAGCAGTACTTC. Amino acids: CASSFGLGGYEQYF.

The chain carries TRBV25-1 and TRBJ2-1, with TRBD2 identical over 9 bases. Germline trimming cut 6 bases from V and 4 bases from J; bases unmatched to any gene: 4. Germline values: CDR1 MGHDK, CDR2 SYGVNS. The CDR3 is 14 amino acids. The CDR3 DNA follows: TGTGCCAGCAGCGCGGGGGGGCCATACAATGAGCAGTTCTTC. Translation gives CASSAGGPYNEQFF.

A note on this clone: The junction does not match germline at one end; this may be a read error. The chain is built from TRBV7-9 and TRBJ2-5; TRBD1 might be the D (6 bases). The CDR3 runs 15 residues. Germline V gene lookup returns CDR1 SEHNR and CDR2 FQNEAQ (reference sequence). The CDR3 is CSSSFWDKDQETQYF. CDR3 DNA sequence: TGTTCCAGCAGCTTCTGGGACAAGGACCAAGAGACCCAGTACTTC. Supplemented by reference TRBV7-9 and TRBJ2-5, the full variable domain reads DTGVSQNPRHKITKRGQNVTFRCDPISEHNRLYWYRQTLGQGPEFLTYFQNEAQLEKSRLLSDRFSAERPKGSFSTLEIQRTEQGDSAMYLCSSSFWDKDQETQYFGPGTRLLVL.

The chain is built from TRBV9 and TRBJ2-7, with D maybe TRBD2 (5 bases). Germline loops: CDR1 SGDLS, CDR2 YYNGEE. Trimming removed 1 base at V and 0 bases at J, with 14 bases between. The CDR3 loop spans 16 amino acids. CDR3 protein: CASSVTGSLSSYEQYF. The CDR3 DNA reads as TGTGCCAGCAGCGTAACGGGGAGCCTAAGCTCCTACGAGCAGTACTTC.

This clone was counted between two and nine times. The chain links TRBV11-3 to TRBJ1-1, with 7 bases that match TRBD1. This CDR3 is built from 17 residues. The V and J ends lost 7 bases and 0 bases, in that order; junction bases with no gene match: 14. CDR1 and CDR2 (germline): SGHNT, YENEEA. The CDR3: CASIDREDRDMNTEAFF. The CDR3 DNA follows: TGTGCCAGCATCGACAGGGAAGACAGGGACATGAACACTGAAGCTTTCTTT.

The sample holds a few counts of this clone. The chain recombines TRBV19 with TRBJ2-7, with 12 bases fitting TRBD1. Germline values: CDR1 LNHDA, CDR2 SQIVND (reference sequence). There are 15 residues in the CDR3. The J segment lost 6 bases and the V segment lost 5 bases, leaving 8 bases of the junction unmatched. The CDR3 reads CASSSSGQGAREQYF. DNA for the CDR3: TGTGCCAGTAGTTCCTCGGGACAGGGGGCTCGCGAGCAGTACTTC.

This clone was seen a handful of times. The chain recombines TRBV11-2 with TRBJ1-1; D gene uncertain. Germline-derived CDR1 and CDR2 are SGHAT and FQNNGV. With 1 base removed from V and 3 bases from J, the gap between germline ends came to 12 bases. The CDR3 is 15 residues long. Written as DNA, the CDR3 is TGTGCCAGCAGCTTAGCTAAATCGGGGTACACTGAAGCTTTCTTT. It yields the protein CASSLAKSGYTEAFF.

This clone appeared a few times. The gene calls are TRBV11-2 and TRBJ2-7, with 10 bases lining up with TRBD2. The CDR3 is made up of 17 amino acids. Germline CDR1 is SGHAT and CDR2 is FQNNGV. V dropped 5 bases and J dropped 2; count of bases not matched to a gene: 12. The CDR3 DNA sequence: TGTGCCAGCAGCCCCCCCGCGGCTAGCGGGAGAGCCTACGAGCAGTACTTC. This sequence encodes CASSPPAASGRAYEQYF.

The sample holds one count of this clone. The chain links TRBV7-5 to TRBJ1-2; the D call in the table, TRBD1, was not verified against the DNA. TRBV7-5 is assigned pseudogene status. This CDR3 contains 14 residues. The CDR3 nucleotides read TGTGCCAGAAGCTTAGAAGACAGGGGCTATGGCTACACCTTC. Its translation: CARSLEDRGYGYTF.

This chain connects TRBV6-5 to TRBJ1-4; D might be TRBD1 (6 bases). This CDR3 is 15 amino acids long. V lost 5 bases to trimming and J lost 1 base, with 11 bases between them. In germline, CDR1 is MNHEY, CDR2 SVGAGI. CDR3 sequence: CASSRGQKTNEKLFF. CDR3 coding DNA: TGTGCCAGCAGTAGAGGACAGAAAACTAATGAAAAACTGTTTTTT.

This chain uses TRBV7-9 with TRBJ2-1; 11 bases are a match to TRBD2. Losses at the gene ends were 4 bases for V and 5 bases for J; bases not matched to a gene: 7. The germline V gene encodes CDR1 SEHNR and CDR2 FQNEAQ (reference sequence). The CDR3 has 16 residues. The CDR3 coding sequence is TGTGCCAGCAGCTCGACTAGCGGGATTGATAACAATGAGCAGTTCTTC. This gives the protein CASSSTSGIDNNEQFF.

The V call is TRBV7-9, the J call TRBJ2-4; TRBD2 aligns across 8 bases. CDR1 and CDR2 from the germline V gene are SEHNR and FQNEAQ (reference sequence). The CDR3 totals 19 residues. Trimming took 5 bases from V and 0 from J; bases not matched to a gene: 15. In DNA form, the CDR3 reads TGTGCCAGCAGCCCGAAGCGGGAGATGGGGCCTCTAGCCAAAAACATTCAGTACTTC. This codes for CASSPKREMGPLAKNIQYF.

The chain is built from TRBV7-2 and TRBJ1-6; 8 bases fit TRBD1. Looked up from germline, CDR1 is SGHTA and CDR2 is FQGNSA. The CDR3 runs to 15 residues. The trim removed 5 bases at V and 5 bases at J, leaving 5 bases unmatched. CDR3 in DNA: TGTGCCAGCAGCCCTAGACAGGGGAATAATTCACCCCTCCACTTT. This translates into CASSPRQGNNSPLHF.

This clone came up a few times. The V gene is TRBV5-5, the J gene TRBJ2-7; D remains unclear. CDR1 SGHKS and CDR2 YYEKEE come from the germline V gene (reference sequence). V shed 2 bases and J shed 3 bases, with 9 bases lying between them. This CDR3 is 13 amino acids long. The DNA for the CDR3 is TGTGCCAGCAGCTTAAATAGCCACTACGAGCAGTACTTC. This encodes CASSLNSHYEQYF.

Here the CDR3 DNA reads TGTGCCAGCAGTTTTATGACGGATAGCGGGAGCACGTACAATGAGCAGTTCTTC. Protein sequence: CASSFMTDSGSTYNEQFF. The chain carries TRBV28 and TRBJ2-1; 9 nucleotides agree with TRBD2. In germline, CDR1 is MDHEN, CDR2 SYDVKM. With 3 bases clipped from V and 4 bases from J, the junction kept 13 bases outside the gene matches. This CDR3 is 18 amino acids long.

This chain uses TRBV7-2 with TRBJ1-6, with D possibly matching TRBD1 (5 bases). The CDR3 has 17 residues. CDR1 and CDR2 (germline): SGHTA, FQGNSA. V was trimmed by 6 bases and J by 0 bases, leaving 15 bases between them. CDR3 residues: CASSLGVGFSYNSPLHF. DNA for the CDR3: TGTGCCAGCAGTCTAGGGGTGGGATTCTCCTATAATTCACCCCTCCACTTT.

The rearrangement joins TRBV4-1 to TRBJ1-4; no firm D call. Germline V gene sequence: CDR1 MGHRA, CDR2 YSYEKL. V was clipped by 1 base and J by 0 bases, with 9 bases between them. The CDR3 extends over 16 amino acids. The CDR3 DNA is TGCGCCAGCAGCCAAGTACATCCTGCAACTAATGAAAAACTGTTTTTT. Protein product: CASSQVHPATNEKLFF.

The V and J genes are TRBV4-3 and TRBJ2-7; 8 bases line up with TRBD1. The CDR3 has 15 amino acids. The germline CDR1 and CDR2 sequences are LGHNA and YSLEER. The V gene end was trimmed by 4 bases and the J gene end by 3 bases; junction bases not matched to a gene: 8. CDR3 amino acids: CASSRLLDRDYEQYF. In DNA, the CDR3 is TGCGCCAGCAGCCGATTGTTGGACAGGGACTACGAGCAGTACTTC.

V gene TRBV19 combines with J gene TRBJ2-3, with 10 bases that match TRBD2. The germline CDR1 and CDR2 sequences are LNHDA and SQIVND (reference sequence). V gave up 5 bases and J gave up 2 bases; unmatched junction bases: 7. The CDR3 is 16 residues long. The CDR3 DNA follows: TGTGCCAGTAGTCTCTTGACTAGCGGGTACACAGATACGCAGTATTTT. It translates to CASSLLTSGYTDTQYF. Supplemented by reference TRBV19 and TRBJ2-3, the full variable domain reads DGGITQSPKYLFRKEGQNVTLSCEQNLNHDAMYWYRQDPGQGLRLIYYSQIVNDFQKGDIAEGYSVSREKKESFPLTVTSAQKNPTAFYLCASSLLTSGYTDTQYFGPGTRLTVL.

This clone was counted once. The rearrangement joins TRBV28 to TRBJ2-7, with 12 bases aligning to TRBD2. Trimming at V came to 4 bases and at J to 3 bases, leaving 4 bases not matched to a gene. Germline-derived CDR1 and CDR2 are MDHEN and SYDVKM. The CDR3 has 15 residues. The chain's CDR3 is CASSSGLAGYYEQYF. CDR3 nucleotides: TGTGCCAGCAGTTCCGGACTAGCGGGGTACTACGAGCAGTACTTC.

CDR3: CASSDNPGLGSSYEQYF. CDR3 sequence (DNA): TGTGCCAGCAGTGACAACCCGGGACTAGGTAGCTCCTACGAGCAGTACTTC. V usage is TRBV28 and J usage is TRBJ2-7; 8 bases agree with TRBD2. The germline V gene encodes CDR1 MDHEN and CDR2 SYDVKM. V shed 5 bases, J shed 0 bases, and the junction held 12 bases outside the gene matches. This CDR3 spans 17 amino acids.

For the CDR3, the DNA is TGCGCCAGCAGCTTGGAAAGGGGCGGTGAGGAGCAGTTCTTC. Translating it yields CASSLERGGEEQFF. The chain links TRBV5-1 to TRBJ2-1; maybe TRBD1 (5 bases). Germline CDR1 SGHRS, CDR2 YFSETQ. The CDR3 has 14 amino acids. Trimming removed 0 bases from V and 10 bases from J, with 14 bases in between.

In this sample, this clone turned up a few times. The chain couples TRBV6-1 to TRBJ2-7; no reliable D call. CDR1 and CDR2 (germline): MNHNS, SASEGT. V gave up 2 bases and J gave up 3 bases, with 8 bases separating them. CDR3 length: 13 amino acids. CDR3 DNA sequence: TGTGCCAGCAGTGAACTAGGTAACTACGAGCAGTACTTC. Amino acid sequence: CASSELGNYEQYF.

There are a few counts of this clone. The chain recombines TRBV9 with TRBJ2-1, with a weak D call TRBD1 (6 bases). CDR3 length equals 14 residues. CDR1 SGDLS and CDR2 YYNGEE come from the germline V gene. With 3 bases removed from V and 7 bases from J, the gap between germline ends came to 14 bases. CDR3 DNA sequence: TGTGCCAGCAGCGCAACAGGGTATAGGAATGAGCAGTTCTTC. It yields the protein CASSATGYRNEQFF.

The rearrangement links TRBV2 to TRBJ2-1, with D perhaps TRBD1 (7 bases). Germline CDR1 SNHLY, CDR2 FYNNEI. The CDR3 spans 15 residues. Trimming pared 5 bases from V and 8 bases from J, leaving 19 bases between. The CDR3 DNA follows: TGTGCCAGCAGTCCATCCCCCAGGGGGGACGATGAGCAGTTCTTC. This codes for CASSPSPRGDDEQFF.

V usage is TRBV28 and J usage is TRBJ1-6; D not certain. V was shortened by 3 bases and J by 10 bases, with 16 bases between the two germline ends. This CDR3 has 15 residues. CDR1 MDHEN and CDR2 SYDVKM come from the germline V gene. The CDR3 DNA sequence: TGTGCCAGCAGTTTCGTCTGGAGGAGGGTCTCACCCCTCCACTTT. This encodes CASSFVWRRVSPLHF.

This sequence joins TRBV5-6 and TRBJ2-7, with 8 bases that match TRBD1. V lost 2 bases, J lost 7 bases, and 8 bases stayed unmatched. The CDR3 runs 14 residues. Germline-derived CDR1 and CDR2 are SGHDT and YYEEEE. DNA of the CDR3: TGTGCCAGCAGCTTACGGACAGGGTTCTGGGAGCAGTACTTC. Residues: CASSLRTGFWEQYF.

A single count supports this clone. The chain links TRBV14 to TRBJ2-1; 12 bases fit TRBD1. Germline CDR1 and CDR2: SGHDN and FVKESK. The CDR3 runs to 15 residues. With V trimmed by 4 bases and J by 10 bases, 8 bases remained unmatched. CDR3: CASSPGTGGVLEQFF. CDR3 bases: TGTGCCAGCAGCCCCGGGACAGGGGGCGTTTTGGAGCAGTTCTTC.

The sample holds a few counts of this clone. The V and J genes are TRBV2 and TRBJ2-7; 7 bases map to TRBD1. CDR3 length: 14 amino acids. In germline, CDR1 is SNHLY, CDR2 FYNNEI. V shed 3 bases and J 2 bases; nucleotides not matched to a gene: 4. The CDR3 DNA reads as TGTGCCAGCAGTGAGGGACAGTATCCCTACGAGCAGTACTTC. This codes for CASSEGQYPYEQYF.

The J gene is TRBJ1-6, the V gene TRBV11-2; no definite D call. There are 16 residues in the CDR3. The ends were cut back, 4 bases at V and 4 bases at J, with 14 bases in the middle. CDR1 and CDR2 (germline): SGHAT, FQNNGV. CDR3 loop: CASSSPLRGYNSPLHF. DNA for the CDR3: TGTGCCAGCAGCTCACCCCTTCGGGGTTATAATTCACCCCTCCACTTT. The full variable domain, completed using reference TRBV11-2 and TRBJ1-6, is EAGVAQSPRYKIIEKRQSVAFWCNPISGHATLYWYQQILGQGPKLLIQFQNNGVVDDSQLPKDRFSAERLKGVDSTLKIQPAKLEDSAVYLCASSSPLRGYNSPLHFGNGTRLTVT.

V usage is TRBV5-6 and J usage is TRBJ2-7, with D hard to call. Deletions cut 0 bases from V and 1 base from J, with 11 bases between. Germline assignment: CDR1 SGHDT and CDR2 YYEEEE. The length of the CDR3 is 15 residues. The CDR3 DNA sequence: TGTGCCAGCAGCTTGGCGACAAGTATGTCCTACGAGCAGTACTTC. As protein: CASSLATSMSYEQYF.